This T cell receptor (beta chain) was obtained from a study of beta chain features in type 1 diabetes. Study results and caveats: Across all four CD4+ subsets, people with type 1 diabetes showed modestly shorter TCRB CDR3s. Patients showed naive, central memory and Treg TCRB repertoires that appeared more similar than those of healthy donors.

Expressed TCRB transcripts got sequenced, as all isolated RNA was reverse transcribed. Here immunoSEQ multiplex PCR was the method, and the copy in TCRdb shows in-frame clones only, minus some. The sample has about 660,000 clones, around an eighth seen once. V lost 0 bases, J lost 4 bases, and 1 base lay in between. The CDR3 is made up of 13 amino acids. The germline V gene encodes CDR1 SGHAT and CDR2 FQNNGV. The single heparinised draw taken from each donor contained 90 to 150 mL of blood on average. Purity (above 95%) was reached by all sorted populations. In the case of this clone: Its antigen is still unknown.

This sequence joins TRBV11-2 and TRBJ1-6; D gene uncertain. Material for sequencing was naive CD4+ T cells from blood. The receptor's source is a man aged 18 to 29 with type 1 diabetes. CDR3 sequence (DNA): TGTGCCAGCAGCTTAGAGTATAATTCACCCCTCCACTTT. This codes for CASSLEYNSPLHF.